This passage covers 11 T cell receptor beta chains from one sample sequenced in a study of identical twins. TCRdb re-called the 5' RACE reads with MiXCR, one entry per CDR3 protein. The sample includes about 220,000 distinct CDR3 sequences, 7% to 8.5% of them seen just once. These data are also associated with another study on yellow fever vaccine responses in identical twins.

Sequencing was performed on CD8+ T cells sorted from blood. The receptors derive from a woman aged 18-29 years in good health.

This sequence joins TRBV7-3 and TRBJ2-5; D is uncertain. The ends were cut back, 4 bases at V and 5 bases at J, with 8 bases in the middle. The CDR3 extends over 12 amino acids. Germline V lookup: CDR1 SGHTA, CDR2 FQGTGA. CDR3: CASSSSWETQYF. In DNA form, the CDR3 reads TGTGCCAGCAGCTCATCCTGGGAGACCCAGTACTTC.

This clonotype was recorded a few times. The J gene is TRBJ2-1, the V gene TRBV20-1; unclear D gene. This CDR3 spans 13 amino acids. Germline V gene data show CDR1 as DFQATT and CDR2 as SNEGSKA (reference sequence). Trimming shortened V by 3 bases and J by 0 bases, and 6 bases separated the two germline ends. CDR3 amino acids: CSARGNSYNEQFF. The CDR3 bases are TGCAGTGCTAGGGGGAACTCCTACAATGAGCAGTTCTTC.

This clonotype turned up a few times. The chain is built from TRBV24-1 and TRBJ2-5, with unresolved D. Germline CDR1 reads KGHDR; CDR2 reads SFDVKD. V gave up 5 bases and J gave up 5 bases, with 14 bases separating them. The CDR3 spans 14 residues. The CDR3 bases are TGTGCCACCAGTGGGGGTGCTGGTCAGGAGACCCAGTACTTC. Translated: CATSGGAGQETQYF.

The chain employs TRBV27 and TRBJ2-5; D is unclear. V lost 3 bases, J lost 2 bases, and 16 bases lay in between. CDR3 size: 16 residues. In germline, CDR1 is MNHEY, CDR2 SMNVEV (reference sequence). In nucleotides, the CDR3 is TGTGCCAGCAGTTTTTTATATCCGGCCCAGCAAGAGACCCAGTACTTC. Its protein is CASSFLYPAQQETQYF.

The gene calls are TRBV7-8 and TRBJ2-1; 8 positions agree with TRBD2. Per germline, CDR1 SGHVS and CDR2 FQNEAQ. CDR3 length equals 17 residues. V lost 2 bases to trimming and J lost 0 bases; unmatched junction nucleotides: 6. This CDR3 is CASSLKAGARSYNEQFF. CDR3 DNA: TGTGCCAGCAGCTTAAAAGCGGGGGCCCGCTCCTACAATGAGCAGTTCTTC.

This clonotype was found a few times. V usage is TRBV14 and J usage is TRBJ2-3; D gene ambiguous. The CDR3 loop spans 14 amino acids. CDR1 is SGHDN and CDR2 is FVKESK in the germline V gene. Trimming removed 1 base at V and 4 bases at J, with 9 bases between. CDR3 DNA: TGTGCCAGCAGCCAAGGGGGTTGGGCAGATACGCAGTATTTT. It is translated as CASSQGGWADTQYF.

This clonotype was seen at least ten times. The chain carries TRBV27 and TRBJ2-3; D uncertain. There are 13 residues in the CDR3. Germline V gene data show CDR1 as MNHEY and CDR2 as SMNVEV (reference sequence). Trimming stripped 5 bases from V and 3 bases from J, with 9 bases between. CDR3 DNA sequence: TGTGCCAGCAGTAGCTTAGGAACAGATACGCAGTATTTT. It codes for CASSSLGTDTQYF.

This clonotype has just a few counts. The chain links TRBV2 to TRBJ2-7; 13 nucleotides align to TRBD2. V lost 3 bases and J lost 4; bases outside the gene matches: 6. The V gene's germline CDR1 is SNHLY and CDR2 FYNNEI. The CDR3 is 16 residues long. CDR3 loop: CASSDARTSGSYEQYF. The DNA of the CDR3 is TGTGCCAGCAGTGACGCCCGGACTAGCGGGAGTTACGAGCAGTACTTC.

The V and J genes are TRBV4-1 and TRBJ2-5; TRBD1 agrees at 8 bases. The V gene's germline CDR1 is MGHRA and CDR2 YSYEKL. Losses at the gene ends were 0 bases for V and 4 bases for J; bases not matched to a gene: 4. This CDR3 has 15 residues. For the CDR3, the DNA is TGCGCCAGCAGCCAAGATCGGACAGGGCGAGAGACCCAGTACTTC. The encoded protein is CASSQDRTGRETQYF.

In its sample, this clonotype was seen a few times. The chain couples TRBV4-1 to TRBJ2-7; unclear D gene. Germline values: CDR1 MGHRA, CDR2 YSYEKL. This CDR3 has 15 residues. Trimming removed 0 bases at V and 3 bases at J, with 12 bases between. The DNA of the CDR3 is TGCGCCAGCAGCCAAGATCGGTCAGGTTACTACGAGCAGTACGTC. It yields the protein CASSQDRSGYYEQYV.

This clonotype was counted a few times. V is TRBV24-1 and J is TRBJ2-2, with D perhaps matching TRBD2 (6 bases). Germline CDR1 reads KGHDR; CDR2 reads SFDVKD. The CDR3 runs 17 residues. V gave up 4 bases and J gave up 3 bases, with 17 bases separating them. The CDR3 DNA reads as TGTGCCACCAGTGACTCCGGTTATAGCGGATACACCGGGGAGCTGTTTTTT. It specifies CATSDSGYSGYTGELFF.